This T cell receptor beta chain was found in a study of OX40 agonist ivuxolimab in advanced cancers. Across the whole study: It was ivuxolimab, an agonistic anti-OX40 (CD134) antibody, that patients were treated with. At doses from 0.01 to 10 mg/kg, patients were given intravenous ivuxolimab every 2 weeks. Earlier treatment with anti-PD-1, anti-PD-L1 or anti-CTLA-4 was permitted, and 35% to 45% had received some. The study's findings and limits: Mean expanded clone counts were higher in CD8+ than CD4+ T cells.

Comments on this clone: Its matching antigen is unknown.

Unmatched junction bases numbered 7, after V lost 4 bases and J lost 8 bases. The length of the CDR3 is 13 residues. Germline CDR1 is MGHRA and CDR2 is YSYEKL. Assay used: immunoSEQ multiplex PCR; TCRdb lists only in-frame clones, some missing. Counted here are around 37,000 clones, around 89% occurring once; the ten biggest clones make up more than 10%. The chain couples TRBV4-1 to TRBJ1-2; 7 bases align to TRBD1. The receptor's source is an adult with an advanced solid tumor such as melanoma, head and neck, liver or kidney cancer. Specimen: CD4+ or CD8+ T cells sorted from blood, collected in a trial of the OX40 agonist ivuxolimab. The CDR3 region is CASSRRGRRGYTF. As DNA, the CDR3 is TGCGCCAGCAGCCGGAGGGGGCGACGAGGCTACACCTTC.